A selection of T cell receptor beta chains follows, all from one sample in a study of beta chain features in type 1 diabetes. This table comes from immunoSEQ multiplex PCR, and its TCRdb copy is limited to in-frame clones, with some not included. The sample carries some 500,000 clones, about an eighth recorded once. The sequenced material came from naive CD4+ T cells from blood. The receptor set was obtained from a woman aged 18-29 years in good health. The CDR3 runs from the conserved cysteine through the conserved F or W. Each record gives: J gene, clone size, V gene, D gene, CDR3 DNA, CDR3 protein. The D gene is left open where the match is weak. Clone size, where shown, is once, few, many, or a class for clones that have expanded.

j_gene: TRBJ2-7
abundance: few
v_gene: TRBV13
d_gene: TRBD2
CDR3nt: TGTGCCAGCAGCTTAGTCAGGACTAGCGGGAGCCACTACGAGCAGTACTTC
CDR3aa: CASSLVRTSGSHYEQYF

j_gene: TRBJ2-3
abundance: -
v_gene: TRBV15
d_gene: -
CDR3nt: TGTGCCACCAGCATGGGGCAGGGCCCAGATACGCAGTATTTT
CDR3aa: CATSMGQGPDTQYF

j_gene: TRBJ2-6
abundance: few
v_gene: TRBV18
d_gene: -
CDR3nt: TGTGCCAGCTCACCCGGGGTCTCTGGGGCCAACGTCCTGACTTTC
CDR3aa: CASSPGVSGANVLTF

j_gene: TRBJ2-1
abundance: -
v_gene: TRBV20-1
d_gene: -
CDR3nt: TGCAGTGCTGTGGGCAATGAGCAGTTCTTC
CDR3aa: CSAVGNEQFF

j_gene: TRBJ1-1
abundance: -
v_gene: TRBV7-2
d_gene: -
CDR3nt: TGTGCCAGCAGCACAGGGTTGAGGAACACTGAAGCTTTCTTT
CDR3aa: CASSTGLRNTEAFF

j_gene: TRBJ1-2
abundance: -
v_gene: TRBV4-3
d_gene: -
CDR3nt: TGCGCCAGCACTCAGGGGTCCCGGAGGGACTATGGCTACACCTTC
CDR3aa: CASTQGSRRDYGYTF

j_gene: TRBJ2-1
abundance: -
v_gene: TRBV9
d_gene: TRBD2
CDR3nt: TGTGCCAGCAGCGTAGCTAGCGGGGGGTACAATGAGCAGTTCTTC
CDR3aa: CASSVASGGYNEQFF

j_gene: TRBJ2-3
abundance: -
v_gene: TRBV9
d_gene: -
CDR3nt: TGTGCCAGCAGCGTAGAAATGGGACACAGCACAGATACGCAGTATTTT
CDR3aa: CASSVEMGHSTDTQYF

j_gene: TRBJ2-3
abundance: -
v_gene: TRBV6-5
d_gene: -
CDR3nt: TGTGCCAGCAGTTACTCTCCTAGCACAGATACGCAGTATTTT
CDR3aa: CASSYSPSTDTQYF

j_gene: TRBJ2-7
abundance: -
v_gene: TRBV7-9
d_gene: -
CDR3nt: TGTGCCAGCAGCTTAGTGGTCGCACACAAGGACGAGCAGTACTTC
CDR3aa: CASSLVVAHKDEQYF

j_gene: TRBJ2-1
abundance: few
v_gene: TRBV4-3
d_gene: -
CDR3nt: TGCGCCAGCAGCCAAGGTCTGGGTTGGACCAATGAGCAGTTCTTC
CDR3aa: CASSQGLGWTNEQFF

j_gene: TRBJ2-7
abundance: -
v_gene: TRBV5-1
d_gene: -
CDR3nt: TGCGCCAGCTCAGAATCCGGGACAAGTCCCTACGAGCAGTACTTC
CDR3aa: CASSESGTSPYEQYF

j_gene: TRBJ1-5
abundance: few
v_gene: TRBV7-2
d_gene: -
CDR3nt: TGTGCCAGCAGCTTATATCGGGGGGGCGATCAGCCCCAGCATTTT
CDR3aa: CASSLYRGGDQPQHF

j_gene: TRBJ2-1
abundance: few
v_gene: TRBV18
d_gene: -
CDR3nt: TGTGCCAGCTCCCGCACCAGTGGGAATGGCAATGAGCAGTTCTTC
CDR3aa: CASSRTSGNGNEQFF

j_gene: TRBJ1-5
abundance: -
v_gene: TRBV7-9
d_gene: -
CDR3nt: TGTGCCAGCAGCCGGGGGTCCCTTAATCAGCCCCAGCATTTT
CDR3aa: CASSRGSLNQPQHF

j_gene: TRBJ2-2
abundance: -
v_gene: TRBV5-4
d_gene: TRBD2
CDR3nt: TGCGCCAGCAGCCAAGCGGGACTAGCGGGGGCAAACACCGGGGAGCTGTTTTTT
CDR3aa: CASSQAGLAGANTGELFF

j_gene: TRBJ1-4
abundance: -
v_gene: TRBV19
d_gene: TRBD1
CDR3nt: TGTGCCAGTAGTACCGGGACAGGGGAAAAACTGTTTTTT
CDR3aa: CASSTGTGEKLFF

j_gene: TRBJ1-2
abundance: few
v_gene: TRBV5-1
d_gene: -
CDR3nt: TGCGCCAGCAGCGGAAACAGGGATGGCTACACCTTC
CDR3aa: CASSGNRDGYTF

j_gene: TRBJ1-1
abundance: -
v_gene: TRBV18
d_gene: TRBD1
CDR3nt: TGTGCCAGCTCACCACGAACCGGGACAGGGCTGAACACTGAAGCTTTCTTT
CDR3aa: CASSPRTGTGLNTEAFF

j_gene: TRBJ2-5
abundance: -
v_gene: TRBV7-3
d_gene: TRBD1
CDR3nt: TGTGCCAGCAGCTTAACCCGGGACAGTATAGAGACCCAGTACTTC
CDR3aa: CASSLTRDSIETQYF

j_gene: TRBJ2-5
abundance: -
v_gene: TRBV2
d_gene: -
CDR3nt: TGTGCCAGCATATCACTGTCTCAAGAGACCCAGTACTTC
CDR3aa: CASISLSQETQYF

j_gene: TRBJ2-5
abundance: few
v_gene: TRBV7-2
d_gene: TRBD1
CDR3nt: TGTGCCAGCAGCTTTTTCGGGACAGCTTACCAAGAGACCCAGTACTTC
CDR3aa: CASSFFGTAYQETQYF

j_gene: TRBJ1-1
abundance: -
v_gene: TRBV7-3
d_gene: -
CDR3nt: TGTGCCAGCAGCTTAGCCCAGGGTTACACTGAAGCTTTCTTT
CDR3aa: CASSLAQGYTEAFF

j_gene: TRBJ2-5
abundance: few
v_gene: TRBV7-2
d_gene: -
CDR3nt: TGTGCCAGCCGACCCCCGGGACTTTTGCGAGGGGAGACCCAGTACTTC
CDR3aa: CASRPPGLLRGETQYF

j_gene: TRBJ1-2
abundance: many
v_gene: TRBV16
d_gene: -
CDR3nt: TGTGCCAGCAGCCCAATCGGTATTAGTCCGGGCTACACCTTC
CDR3aa: CASSPIGISPGYTF

j_gene: TRBJ2-5
abundance: few
v_gene: TRBV5-4
d_gene: -
CDR3nt: TGTGCCAGCAGCCCGCGACTTGGCCGGCAGGAGACCCAGTACTTC
CDR3aa: CASSPRLGRQETQYF

j_gene: TRBJ2-5
abundance: -
v_gene: TRBV7-2
d_gene: TRBD1
CDR3nt: TGTGCCAGCAGCCACGGACAGGGCGAGACCCAGTACTTC
CDR3aa: CASSHGQGETQYF

j_gene: TRBJ2-3
abundance: -
v_gene: TRBV18
d_gene: TRBD2
CDR3nt: TGTGCCAGCTCACCACTAGCGGGGACTAGCACAGATACGCAGTATTTT
CDR3aa: CASSPLAGTSTDTQYF

j_gene: TRBJ2-4
abundance: few
v_gene: TRBV11-1
d_gene: TRBD1
CDR3nt: TGTGCCAGCAGCACCCGGGACAGAGCCAAAAACATTCAGTACTTC
CDR3aa: CASSTRDRAKNIQYF

j_gene: TRBJ2-1
abundance: -
v_gene: TRBV20-1
d_gene: -
CDR3nt: TGCAGTGCTTCTCAGAACAATGAGCAGTTCTTC
CDR3aa: CSASQNNEQFF

j_gene: TRBJ1-5
abundance: -
v_gene: TRBV29-1
d_gene: TRBD1
CDR3nt: TGCAGCGTCCTAACATCAGTAGGACAGGGGGAACAGCCCCAGCATTTT
CDR3aa: CSVLTSVGQGEQPQHF

j_gene: TRBJ1-5
abundance: once
v_gene: TRBV2
d_gene: -
CDR3nt: TGTGCCAGCAGTGAAAGATCTACTGAACAGCCCCAGCATTTT
CDR3aa: CASSERSTEQPQHF

j_gene: TRBJ2-1
abundance: -
v_gene: TRBV7-3
d_gene: -
CDR3nt: TGTGCCAGCAGCTTGCACAGGGTTTCTTACAATGAGCAGTTCTTC
CDR3aa: CASSLHRVSYNEQFF

j_gene: TRBJ2-2
abundance: -
v_gene: TRBV4-1
d_gene: -
CDR3nt: TGCGCCAGCAGCCAAGTTGCCGGGGAGCTGTTTTTT
CDR3aa: CASSQVAGELFF

j_gene: TRBJ1-2
abundance: few
v_gene: TRBV5-6
d_gene: -
CDR3nt: TGTGCCAGCAGCTTGGTCCATGGCTACACCTTC
CDR3aa: CASSLVHGYTF

j_gene: TRBJ2-2
abundance: few
v_gene: TRBV29-1
d_gene: -
CDR3nt: TGCAGCGTGGGGTCCCTGAGCCCCGGGGAGCTGTTTTTT
CDR3aa: CSVGSLSPGELFF

j_gene: TRBJ2-1
abundance: -
v_gene: TRBV13
d_gene: -
CDR3nt: TGTGCCAGCAGCTTGGGGCAGCTTTACAATGAGCAGTTCTTC
CDR3aa: CASSLGQLYNEQFF

j_gene: TRBJ2-3
abundance: -
v_gene: TRBV5-1
d_gene: TRBD1
CDR3nt: TGCGCCAGCCCTACTAACAGGGGTGCAGATACGCAGTATTTT
CDR3aa: CASPTNRGADTQYF

j_gene: TRBJ2-7
abundance: -
v_gene: TRBV5-1
d_gene: TRBD2
CDR3nt: TGCGCCAGCAGCCTAGGGACTAGCGGGAGGTGGTACGAGCAGTACTTC
CDR3aa: CASSLGTSGRWYEQYF

j_gene: TRBJ2-1
abundance: -
v_gene: TRBV2
d_gene: TRBD2
CDR3nt: TGTGCCAGCAGTAGGACTAGCGGATACAATGAGCAGTTCTTC
CDR3aa: CASSRTSGYNEQFF

j_gene: TRBJ2-5
abundance: few
v_gene: TRBV5-1
d_gene: -
CDR3nt: TGCGCCAGCAGCTTGAGAGCGGAGACCCAGTACTTC
CDR3aa: CASSLRAETQYF

j_gene: TRBJ2-3
abundance: -
v_gene: TRBV9
d_gene: -
CDR3nt: TGTGCCAGCAGCGTAGAGGACCGGGCCGCCGGGGATACGCAGTATTTT
CDR3aa: CASSVEDRAAGDTQYF

j_gene: TRBJ2-5
abundance: -
v_gene: TRBV11-1
d_gene: -
CDR3nt: TGTGCCAGCAGCCCCCGGCCGGTTTCGGAGACCCAGTACTTC
CDR3aa: CASSPRPVSETQYF

j_gene: TRBJ2-5
abundance: -
v_gene: TRBV11-2
d_gene: TRBD1
CDR3nt: TGTGCCAGCAGCTTCGGGACAGGGGGTTTCATAAAGACCCAGTACTTC
CDR3aa: CASSFGTGGFIKTQYF

j_gene: TRBJ2-1
abundance: -
v_gene: TRBV5-1
d_gene: TRBD1
CDR3nt: TGCGCCAGCAGCTTGGGGACAGGGAGTCTGTACAATGAGCAGTTCTTC
CDR3aa: CASSLGTGSLYNEQFF

j_gene: TRBJ2-5
abundance: few
v_gene: TRBV15
d_gene: -
CDR3nt: TGTGCCACCAGCAGAGATAGCGCCCAGGGATGGCAAGAGACCCAGTACTTC
CDR3aa: CATSRDSAQGWQETQYF

j_gene: TRBJ1-5
abundance: -
v_gene: TRBV7-2
d_gene: -
CDR3nt: TGTGCCAGCAGCATAAATGTCAGGGCCGGTCAGCCCCAGCATTTT
CDR3aa: CASSINVRAGQPQHF

j_gene: TRBJ1-6
abundance: few
v_gene: TRBV7-8
d_gene: TRBD1
CDR3nt: TGTGCCAGCAGCCTGGGACAGGGATCACCCCTCCACTTT
CDR3aa: CASSLGQGSPLHF

j_gene: TRBJ1-1
abundance: -
v_gene: TRBV9
d_gene: -
CDR3nt: TGTGCCAGCAGCGTAGTATCTGAGGGAAACTCGGCTTTCTTT
CDR3aa: CASSVVSEGNSAFF

j_gene: TRBJ1-1
abundance: few
v_gene: TRBV29-1
d_gene: -
CDR3nt: TGCAGCGTCTCACTAATAGGGAAGGAAGCTTTCTTT
CDR3aa: CSVSLIGKEAFF

j_gene: TRBJ2-1
abundance: few
v_gene: TRBV7-2
d_gene: -
CDR3nt: TGTGCCAGCAGCTGGGGACGGTTGGGTGAGCAGTTCTTC
CDR3aa: CASSWGRLGEQFF

j_gene: TRBJ2-7
abundance: many
v_gene: TRBV30
d_gene: -
CDR3nt: TGTGCCTGGAGCGCCTTGGGTGGGTCTGAGCAGTACTTC
CDR3aa: CAWSALGGSEQYF

j_gene: TRBJ1-1
abundance: -
v_gene: TRBV7-2
d_gene: -
CDR3nt: TGTGCCAGCAGCTTACCGCTGGGATCCGGGAACACTGAAGCTTTCTTT
CDR3aa: CASSLPLGSGNTEAFF

j_gene: TRBJ2-3
abundance: few
v_gene: TRBV2
d_gene: -
CDR3nt: TGTGCCAGCAGTGAGGATGATACGCAGTATTTT
CDR3aa: CASSEDDTQYF

j_gene: TRBJ1-2
abundance: -
v_gene: TRBV5-4
d_gene: -
CDR3nt: TGTGCCAGCAGCCCCCGAACGGGGCCGGAGGTCTATGGCTACACCTTC
CDR3aa: CASSPRTGPEVYGYTF

j_gene: TRBJ1-1
abundance: -
v_gene: TRBV9
d_gene: -
CDR3nt: TGTGCCAGCAGCGATCGAAACACTGAAGCTTTCTTT
CDR3aa: CASSDRNTEAFF

j_gene: TRBJ2-7
abundance: few
v_gene: TRBV7-2
d_gene: -
CDR3nt: TGTGCCAGCAGCCAGAAAGGGACAATCTACGAGCAGTACTTC
CDR3aa: CASSQKGTIYEQYF

j_gene: TRBJ1-1
abundance: -
v_gene: TRBV7-9
d_gene: -
CDR3nt: TGTGCCAGCAGTAAAAAGTTGAACACTGAAGCTTTCTTT
CDR3aa: CASSKKLNTEAFF

j_gene: TRBJ1-2
abundance: few
v_gene: TRBV7-2
d_gene: TRBD1
CDR3nt: TGTGCCAGCAGCTTCAAAGGGGGCCTTAACTATGGCTACACCTTC
CDR3aa: CASSFKGGLNYGYTF